This TCR beta chain was observed in a study of blood T cell repertoires in COVID-19. Study overall: From the United States, Italy and Spain came samples of acute and convalescent COVID-19. The cDNA or gDNA used as material had been derived from T cells, B-cell-depleted T cells, or PBMCs.

Authors' processing steps: Amplifying reference gene primers gave estimates of nucleated cell counts. The assay was immunoSEQ multiplex PCR, and TCRdb's table has in-frame clones only and misses some. D and trimming come from the DNA, and the V and J calls and clone size come from that table. Altogether about 170,000 clones are present, roughly 81% being singletons, with the ten largest covering roughly 2.5%. Seattle participants joined during active infection and were tracked over time. The germline V gene has CDR1 SGHRS and CDR2 YFSETQ. This CDR3 spans 15 amino acids. V lost 5 bases, J lost 4 bases, and 15 bases lay in between. This clone was detected only a few times.

The chain links TRBV5-1 to TRBJ2-2, with TRBD1 as a possible D gene (6 bases). The specimen was peripheral blood. This TCR came from an elderly woman with COVID-19, enrolled during active disease. The CDR3 sequence is CASRRTGFSTGELFF. CDR3 DNA: TGCGCCAGCAGACGCACAGGGTTTAGCACCGGGGAGCTGTTTTTT.